This TCR beta chain came from a study of CD8 T cells in ankylosing spondylitis. TCRdb reprocessed the 5' RACE reads with MiXCR, giving one entry per CDR3 protein. The sample yields over 150,000 distinct CDR3 sequences, roughly 18% seen once. This clonotype was recorded many times. Antigen unknown. Findings and caveats of the study: Ankylosing spondylitis blood appeared to be characterized by a TCR beta motif of about eight highly homologous variants.

This sequence originates from a male donor aged 10 to 35 with ankylosing spondylitis or in good health (not recorded which). What was sequenced was blood, either unsorted or a sorted T cell fraction (not recorded which).

The CDR3 reads CASSSNFLASSYEQYF. CDR3 sequence (DNA): TGTGCCAGCAGCTCCAACTTTCTAGCGAGCTCCTACGAGCAGTACTTC. The chain links TRBV7-9 to TRBJ2-7; tentative D call: TRBD2 (6 bases). V was trimmed by 4 bases and J by 0 bases, leaving 16 bases between them. Germline V gene sequence: CDR1 SEHNR, CDR2 FQNEAQ (reference sequence). The CDR3 runs to 16 residues.